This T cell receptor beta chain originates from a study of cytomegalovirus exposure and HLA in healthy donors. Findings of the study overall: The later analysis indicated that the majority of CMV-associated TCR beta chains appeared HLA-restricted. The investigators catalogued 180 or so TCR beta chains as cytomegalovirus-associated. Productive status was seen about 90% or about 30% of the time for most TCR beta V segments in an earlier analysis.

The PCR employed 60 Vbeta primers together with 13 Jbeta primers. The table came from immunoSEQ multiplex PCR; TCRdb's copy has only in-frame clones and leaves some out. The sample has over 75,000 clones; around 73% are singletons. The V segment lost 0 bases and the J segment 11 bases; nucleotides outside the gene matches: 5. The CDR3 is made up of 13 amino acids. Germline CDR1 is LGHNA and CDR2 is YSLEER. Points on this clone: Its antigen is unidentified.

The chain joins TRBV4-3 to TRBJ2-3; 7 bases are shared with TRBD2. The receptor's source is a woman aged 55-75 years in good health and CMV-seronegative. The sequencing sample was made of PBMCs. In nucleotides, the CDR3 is TGCGCCAGCAGCCAAGATCTGGGGGGGGTGCAGTATTTT. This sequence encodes CASSQDLGGVQYF.